The 10 T cell receptor beta chains below come from one sample, sequenced in a study of cytomegalovirus exposure and HLA in healthy donors. In the PCR, 60 Vbeta and 13 Jbeta primers were used. Clones were read by immunoSEQ multiplex PCR, and TCRdb kept only the in-frame ones, dropping some. The table for this sample gives approximately 120,000 clones. The sample consisted of PBMCs. Receptors originate from a man younger than 40 in good health and CMV-seronegative.

The gene calls are TRBV28 and TRBJ1-3; tentative D call: TRBD1 (6 bases). Trimming took off 4 bases at V and 8 bases at J, with 15 bases between the two ends. There are 14 residues in the CDR3. Germline V CDR1 and CDR2: MDHEN, SYDVKM. The CDR3 DNA follows: TGTGCCAGCAGTTCCGGTCAGGGGTTATACACCATATATTTT. Translated, it gives CASSSGQGLYTIYF.

The rearrangement uses TRBV11-2 and TRBJ1-3; D may be TRBD1 (6 bases). The CDR3 covers 15 residues. V was shortened by 1 base and J by 1 base, with 8 bases between the two germline ends. Germline V gene sequence: CDR1 SGHAT, CDR2 FQNNGV. The chain's CDR3 is CASSLGGTSGNTIYF. The CDR3 DNA is TGTGCCAGCAGCTTAGGAGGGACATCTGGAAACACCATATATTTT.

The gene calls are TRBV30 and TRBJ1-2, with unresolved D. This CDR3 spans 12 amino acids. Germline V CDR1 and CDR2: GTSNPN, SVGIG (reference sequence). V shed 2 bases and J shed 6 bases, with 10 bases lying between them. CDR3: CAWSQRGDGYTF. The CDR3 DNA reads as TGTGCCTGGAGTCAACGGGGAGATGGCTACACCTTC.

This chain joins TRBV30 and TRBJ2-7; 8 bases match TRBD2. The junction had 14 bases not matched to a gene; V was cut back by 0 bases and J by 7 bases. CDR3 length equals 16 residues. Germline CDR1 is GTSNPN and CDR2 is SVGIG (reference sequence). As DNA, the CDR3 is TGTGCCTGGAGTGTGCGTGCGGGACTAGGGACTAAGGAGCAGTACTTC. This codes for CAWSVRAGLGTKEQYF.

The chain carries TRBV7-9 and TRBJ1-1, with 7 bases lining up with TRBD1. CDR1 and CDR2 (germline): SEHNR, FQNEAQ (reference sequence). The CDR3 extends over 14 amino acids. V lost 3 bases, J lost 0 bases, and 1 base stayed unmatched. The CDR3 spells CASSFGTVNTEAFF. The CDR3 nucleotides read TGTGCCAGCAGCTTCGGGACAGTGAACACTGAAGCTTTCTTT.

V usage is TRBV4-2 and J usage is TRBJ2-7; no clear D gene. The V and J ends lost 0 bases and 5 bases respectively, with 5 bases between them. Germline CDR1 reads LGHNA; CDR2 reads YNFKEQ. The CDR3 totals 12 residues. CDR3 sequence reads: CASSQDFNEQYF. As DNA, the CDR3 is TGTGCCAGCAGCCAAGATTTCAACGAGCAGTACTTC.

As for this clone: The sample carries other DNA sequences with the same CDR3. The chain couples TRBV9 to TRBJ2-3; TRBD2 agrees at 8 bases. This CDR3 is built from 14 residues. Germline trimming cut 3 bases from V and 0 bases from J; bases unmatched to any gene: 0. Germline-derived CDR1 and CDR2 are SGDLS and YYNGEE. The CDR3 nucleotides are TGTGCCAGCAGCGCTAGCGGGAGCACAGATACGCAGTATTTT. Translated, it gives CASSASGSTDTQYF. The whole variable domain, remainder taken from reference TRBV9 and TRBJ2-3, is DSGVTQTPKHLITATGQRVTLRCSPRSGDLSVYWYQQSLDQGLQFLIQYYNGEERAKGNILERFSAQQFPDLHSELNLSSLELGDSALYFCASSASGSTDTQYFGPGTRLTVL.

V gene TRBV6-4 combines with J gene TRBJ2-6; 7 bases are a match to TRBD2. The CDR3 runs to 16 residues. Looked up from germline, CDR1 is MRHNA and CDR2 is SNTAGT. Germline trimming cut 6 bases from V and 0 bases from J; bases unmatched to any gene: 5. The CDR3 sequence is CASSAGGSSGANVLTF. The CDR3, as DNA: TGTGCCAGCAGCGCGGGCGGGAGCTCTGGGGCCAACGTCCTGACTTTC.

This sequence joins TRBV28 and TRBJ1-5, with 7 positions matching TRBD1. The CDR3 runs 19 residues. Germline CDR1 and CDR2: MDHEN and SYDVKM. With 4 bases clipped from V and 2 bases from J, the junction kept 17 bases outside the gene matches. Here the CDR3 DNA reads TGTGCCAGCAGTTCTAGGACAGGAGACCTAATTCGGGGCAATCAGCCCCAGCATTTT. Its translation: CASSSRTGDLIRGNQPQHF.

The rearrangement uses TRBV7-8 and TRBJ2-7, with 7 bases identical to TRBD2. In germline, CDR1 is SGHVS, CDR2 FQNEAQ. The trim removed 0 bases at V and 4 bases at J, leaving 15 bases unmatched. This CDR3 region has 18 residues. CDR3 in amino acids: CASSLAREWGGREYEQYF. Written as DNA, the CDR3 is TGTGCCAGCAGCTTAGCGAGGGAATGGGGAGGGAGGGAATACGAGCAGTACTTC.